The 24 T cell receptor beta chains listed next were all sequenced from one sample in a study of blood T cell repertoires in COVID-19. Generated by immunoSEQ multiplex PCR, the TCRdb table keeps only in-frame clones and is missing some. The sample contains some 150,000 clones, over 80% of which appear only once. Sequencing was performed on peripheral blood. Receptors were obtained from a woman aged 50 to 60 with acute or convalescent COVID-19.

The gene calls are TRBV12-3 or TRBV12-4 and TRBJ2-5; 10 bases are a match to TRBD1. The CDR3 runs to 13 residues. The trim removed 5 bases at V and 5 bases at J, leaving 2 bases unmatched. CDR3 nucleotides: TGTGCCAGCAGTCAGGACAGGGGGGAGACCCAGTACTTC. As protein: CASSQDRGETQYF.

This sequence joins TRBV27 and TRBJ1-5; no reliable D call. This CDR3 comprises 15 residues. V was trimmed by 2 bases and J by 0 bases, leaving 8 bases between them. CDR1 and CDR2 (germline): MNHEY, SMNVEV (reference sequence). In DNA, the CDR3 is TGTGCCAGCAGTTTAGCGGTTGGTAGCAATCAGCCCCAGCATTTT. Encoded protein: CASSLAVGSNQPQHF.

The chain links TRBV5-1 to TRBJ2-7; 8 bases fit TRBD1. After removal of 4 bases from V and 0 bases from J, the junction contained 6 bases not matched to a gene. The CDR3 length is 15 residues. The germline V gene encodes CDR1 SGHRS and CDR2 YFSETQ. CDR3 amino acids: CASSLGGQASYEQYF. CDR3 coding DNA: TGCGCCAGCAGCCTAGGGGGACAGGCCTCCTACGAGCAGTACTTC.

The CDR3: CASSSQDTNEKLFF. The CDR3 DNA reads TGTGCCAGCAGCTCACAGGACACTAATGAAAAACTGTTTTTT. V and J are TRBV5-8 and TRBJ1-4; D possibly corresponds to TRBD1 (5 bases). V shed 3 bases and J shed 2 bases, with 8 bases lying between them. The germline V gene encodes CDR1 SGHTS and CDR2 YDEGEE. The CDR3 is 14 amino acids.

This clone was recorded a few times. The V gene is TRBV20-1, the J gene TRBJ1-1; D is possibly TRBD1 (5 bases). Trimming removed 7 bases at V and 5 bases at J, with 11 bases between. CDR1 is DFQATT, CDR2 SNEGSKA, per germline (reference sequence). The CDR3 contains 11 residues. CDR3 in DNA: TGCAGTGTAACCCCAGGGACTGAAGCTTTCTTT. Translated, it gives CSVTPGTEAFF.

V is TRBV12-3 or TRBV12-4 and J is TRBJ1-3; D unresolved. Trimming cost V 7 bases and J 2 bases, with 9 bases left between them. There are 13 residues in the CDR3. Here the CDR3 reads CASTLRTGNTIYF. In DNA, the CDR3 is TGTGCCAGCACCCTGAGGACTGGAAACACCATATATTTT.

The chain is built from TRBV14 and TRBJ2-1, with 10 bases matching TRBD2. Germline CDR1 is SGHDN and CDR2 is FVKESK. This CDR3 is built from 16 residues. Losses at the gene ends were 4 bases for V and 3 bases for J; bases not matched to a gene: 6. The CDR3 loop reads CASSPPGLAFYNEQFF. The CDR3 DNA reads as TGTGCCAGCAGCCCACCGGGACTAGCGTTCTACAATGAGCAGTTCTTC. Full variable domain (missing parts from reference TRBV14 and TRBJ2-1): EAGVTQFPSHSVIEKGQTVTLRCDPISGHDNLYWYRRVMGKEIKFLLHFVKESKQDESGMPNNRFLAERTGGTYSTLKVQPAELEDSGVYFCASSPPGLAFYNEQFFGPGTRLTVL.

The chain links TRBV19 to TRBJ2-3, with 7 bases that match TRBD1. Trimming at V came to 7 bases and at J to 7 bases, leaving 2 bases not matched to a gene. The germline gives CDR1 LNHDA, CDR2 SQIVND (reference sequence). The CDR3 is made up of 11 amino acids. The CDR3 DNA reads TGTGCCAGTACCAGGGGGAATACGCAGTATTTT. Encoded protein: CASTRGNTQYF. Full variable domain (remainder filled in from reference TRBV19 and TRBJ2-3): DGGITQSPKYLFRKEGQNVTLSCEQNLNHDAMYWYRQDPGQGLRLIYYSQIVNDFQKGDIAEGYSVSREKKESFPLTVTSAQKNPTAFYLCASTRGNTQYFGPGTRLTVL.

The chain is built from TRBV19 and TRBJ2-1, with 8 bases that match TRBD1. The CDR3 extends over 15 amino acids. CDR1 LNHDA and CDR2 SQIVND come from the germline V gene (reference sequence). Unmatched junction bases numbered 9, after V lost 3 bases and J lost 8 bases. The CDR3 nucleotides are TGTGCCAGTAGTATTCGAGACAGGGGTGAGGATGAGCAGTTCTTC. Its translation is CASSIRDRGEDEQFF.

This clone was counted between two and nine times. V gene TRBV19 combines with J gene TRBJ1-5, with D perhaps TRBD1 (6 bases). V gave up 2 bases and J gave up 1 base, with 12 bases separating them. This CDR3 contains 16 residues. The V gene's germline CDR1 is LNHDA and CDR2 SQIVND (reference sequence). The CDR3 DNA follows: TGTGCCAGTAGTATAAACAGGGAGGGCAGCAATCAGCCCCAGCATTTT. This gives the protein CASSINREGSNQPQHF.

V usage is TRBV5-1 and J usage is TRBJ2-3; tentatively, D is TRBD1 (5 bases). The CDR3 runs to 16 residues. V dropped 1 base and J dropped 6 bases, with 18 bases sitting between them. Germline CDR1 reads SGHRS; CDR2 reads YFSETQ. This chain's CDR3 is CASSLPREGRVDTQYF. The CDR3 bases are TGCGCCAGCAGCTTGCCCAGGGAAGGAAGAGTCGATACGCAGTATTTT.

This chain uses TRBV27 with TRBJ2-1; 10 nucleotides match TRBD2. V was pared by 4 bases and J by 0 bases, with 3 bases of the junction left unmatched. This CDR3 contains 16 residues. Germline CDR1 and CDR2: MNHEY and SMNVEV (reference sequence). CDR3 bases: TGTGCCAGCAGTTCTAGCGGGGGTAGCTCCTACAATGAGCAGTTCTTC. This encodes CASSSSGGSSYNEQFF.

This clone was seen once. The chain links TRBV19 to TRBJ1-2; no firm D call. The germline V gene has CDR1 LNHDA and CDR2 SQIVND (reference sequence). V shed 1 base and J shed 2 bases, with 8 bases lying between them. CDR3 length: 14 amino acids. The CDR3 DNA is TGTGCCAGTAGTATAGTAGGAGGGAACTATGGCTACACCTTC. This translates into CASSIVGGNYGYTF.

The chain carries TRBV9 and TRBJ1-1; D may be TRBD1 (5 bases). The CDR3 loop spans 14 amino acids. Germline V lookup: CDR1 SGDLS, CDR2 YYNGEE. Trimming removed 0 bases at V and 0 bases at J, with 6 bases between. The CDR3 DNA sequence: TGTGCCAGCAGCGTAGACAGGCTGAACACTGAAGCTTTCTTT. Its protein is CASSVDRLNTEAFF.

The chain carries TRBV10-1 and TRBJ2-3, with 10 bases matching TRBD2. The CDR3 covers 15 residues. V lost 3 bases and J lost 7; bases outside the gene matches: 7. CDR1 is WNHNN and CDR2 is SYGVQD in the germline V gene (reference sequence). The CDR3 nucleotides read TGCGCCAGCAGTGAAACTAGCGGGGTTGGAAATACGCAGTATTTT. This gives the protein CASSETSGVGNTQYF.

This clone was detected once. The CDR3 loop reads CASSEPSRLSRRTDEQYF. CDR3 coding DNA: TGTGCCAGCAGTGAGCCCTCGCGACTAAGCCGGAGGACAGACGAGCAGTACTTC. J is TRBJ2-7 and V is TRBV6-1; maybe TRBD1 (6 bases). Germline CDR1 and CDR2: MNHNS and SASEGT. The CDR3 has 18 amino acids. Trimming left V 3 bases short and J 5 bases short, with 26 bases between.

This chain joins TRBV10-3 and TRBJ2-5; 8 bases line up with TRBD1. The ends lost 4 bases at V and 1 base at J; junction bases unmatched: 2. The CDR3 runs 14 residues. CDR1 and CDR2 from the germline V gene are ENHRY and SYGVKD. CDR3 nucleotide sequence: TGTGCCATCAGTGGGACAGGGCTCCAAGAGACCCAGTACTTC. Protein: CAISGTGLQETQYF.

The chain uses TRBV3-1 (or the pseudogene TRBV3-2) and TRBJ2-1; the match to TRBD2 covers 8 bases. The length of the CDR3 is 13 residues. Losses at the gene ends were 6 bases for V and 6 bases for J; bases not matched to a gene: 4. Germline V gene lookup returns CDR1 LGHDT and CDR2 YNNKEL (reference sequence). Written as DNA, the CDR3 is TGTGCCAGCAGGGCGGGGGGCTTCAATGAGCAGTTCTTC. Translating gives CASRAGGFNEQFF.

A single count supports this clone. The chain couples TRBV6-5 to TRBJ2-7, with 8 positions matching TRBD2. The CDR3 consists of 15 residues. The germline V gene has CDR1 MNHEY and CDR2 SVGAGI. The J segment lost 4 bases and the V segment lost 6 bases, leaving 11 bases of the junction unmatched. DNA for the CDR3: TGTGCCAGCAGCAGGTCTAGCGGGCGGGCTTACGAGCAGTACTTC. Amino acid sequence: CASSRSSGRAYEQYF.

This rearrangement joins TRBV7-2 to TRBJ2-7; D perhaps matches TRBD1 (6 bases). CDR1 and CDR2 from the germline V gene are SGHTA and FQGNSA. The V end was cut by 5 bases, the J end by 0 bases, with 8 bases between. This CDR3 comprises 13 residues. The CDR3 sequence: CASSPDSSYEQYF. DNA for the CDR3: TGTGCCAGCAGCCCGGACAGCTCCTACGAGCAGTACTTC.

The chain links TRBV9 to TRBJ1-2, with TRBD1 as a possible D gene (6 bases). The CDR3 loop spans 13 amino acids. Trimming took 4 bases from V and 2 from J, leaving 9 bases between them. Germline CDR1 SGDLS, CDR2 YYNGEE. CDR3 protein: CASSSGQNYGYTF. The CDR3 nucleotides are TGTGCCAGCAGCTCGGGACAAAACTATGGCTACACCTTC.

The rearrangement uses TRBV14 and TRBJ2-2; 7 bases align to TRBD2. CDR1 is SGHDN and CDR2 is FVKESK in the germline V gene. This CDR3 region has 14 residues. V was clipped by 4 bases and J by 4 bases; unmatched bases: 3. In nucleotides, the CDR3 is TGTGCCAGCAGCCCTACTAGCGTCACCGGGGAGCTGTTTTTT. It is translated as CASSPTSVTGELFF. Full variable domain (rest looked up from reference TRBV14 and TRBJ2-2): EAGVTQFPSHSVIEKGQTVTLRCDPISGHDNLYWYRRVMGKEIKFLLHFVKESKQDESGMPNNRFLAERTGGTYSTLKVQPAELEDSGVYFCASSPTSVTGELFFGEGSRLTVL.

The chain has TRBV2 and TRBJ1-2, with TRBD1 matching over 11 bases. V lost 6 bases and J lost 7; bases outside the gene matches: 10. The CDR3 loop spans 15 amino acids. Germline V CDR1 and CDR2: SNHLY, FYNNEI. CDR3 amino acids: CASRAGTGGVTGYTF. The DNA of the CDR3 is TGTGCCAGCAGGGCCGGGACAGGGGGTGTTACTGGCTACACCTTC.

This sequence joins TRBV6-5 and TRBJ1-1, with D tentatively TRBD1 (5 bases). The CDR3 sequence is 12 residues long. Germline V gene lookup returns CDR1 MNHEY and CDR2 SVGAGI. V lost 8 bases and J lost 3, with 10 bases in between. The CDR3 nucleotides read TGTGCCAGCCGCCGGGGGGACACTGAAGCTTTCTTT. Amino acids: CASRRGDTEAFF.